The text below deals with one T cell receptor beta chain. Its antigen is not identified. RNA transcripts were the source from which TCR beta CDR3 regions were amplified. First-round RT-PCR with HTBI primers preceded a second-round multiplex PCR. MiXCR, run by TCRdb on the multiplex PCR reads, gives a single entry per CDR3 protein. The data show roughly 1.1 million distinct CDR3 sequences, with approximately 35% seen just once and around 10% held by the top ten. This specimen comes from a study of Graves' ophthalmopathy and Graves' hyperthyroidism. The CDR3 sequence is 14 residues long. Germline assignment: CDR1 SGHTA and CDR2 FQGNSA. Exclusion criteria comprised other autoimmune diseases, uncontrolled infections, pregnancy or lactation in patients. Diagnosis used clinical symptoms, serum thyroxine, TRAb, thyroid ultrasound and orbital computed tomography. General observations from the study: Ophthalmopathy and stable hyperthyroidism were discriminated by a 13-signature model, with over 85% sensitivity and 81.08% specificity. The majority of expanded thyroid clonotypes above 0.001 frequency also occurred in blood.

The J gene is TRBJ2-5, the V gene TRBV7-2; a possible D gene is TRBD1 (5 bases). The last part of the DNA fits TRBJ2-1 better; the J call may be wrong. The sample comprised peripheral blood or thyroid tissue (not recorded which). This clonotype originated in an adult man with Graves' hyperthyroidism. CDR3 coding DNA: TGTGCCAGCCAATGGGGCCCCCTATACAATGAGCAGTTCTTC. Residues: CASQWGPLYNEQFF.